Presented here are 8 T cell receptor beta chains from one specimen sequenced in a study of shared clonotypes between healthy human individuals. Clones were sequenced by immunoSEQ multiplex PCR, and TCRdb holds only the in-frame ones, with some missing. The data contain fewer than 1.4 million clones, 75% to 80% of them singletons. The source material was memory CD4+ T cells from PBMCs. Subset given: CD45RA-negative fraction. The receptor set was obtained from a man aged 18 to 35 in good health. Some clones in this sample may be carry-over from other donors' samples.

V and J are TRBV19 and TRBJ2-5; D ambiguous. The CDR3 is 13 amino acids. Looked up from germline, CDR1 is LNHDA and CDR2 is SQIVND (reference sequence). Trimming pared 5 bases from V and 5 bases from J, leaving 12 bases between. CDR3 in DNA: TGTGCCAGTAGTCCAGGTAGTCTGGAGACCCAGTACTTC. It codes for CASSPGSLETQYF. Looking up the rest from reference TRBV19 and TRBJ2-5 gives the full variable domain: DGGITQSPKYLFRKEGQNVTLSCEQNLNHDAMYWYRQDPGQGLRLIYYSQIVNDFQKGDIAEGYSVSREKKESFPLTVTSAQKNPTAFYLCASSPGSLETQYFGPGTRLLVL.

This chain connects TRBV5-4 to TRBJ2-3; D might be TRBD1 (6 bases). The V gene lost 1 base and the J gene lost 6 bases, with 21 bases spanning the gap. Germline V gene lookup returns CDR1 SGHNT and CDR2 YYREEE (reference sequence). The CDR3 is 17 amino acids. CDR3 residues: CASSLFGGISGTDTQYF. As DNA, the CDR3 is TGTGCCAGCAGCTTGTTTGGGGGCATATCGGGGACGGATACGCAGTATTTT.

A few counts support this clone. The V and J genes are TRBV11-3 and TRBJ2-2, with D perhaps matching TRBD2 (5 bases). Germline assignment: CDR1 SGHNT and CDR2 YENEEA. CDR3 size: 14 residues. V was cut by 5 bases and J by 2 bases, with 9 bases left in between. Here the CDR3 DNA reads TGTGCCAGCAGCGAGCGGTACAACACCGGGGAGCTGTTTTTT. Translating gives CASSERYNTGELFF.

This chain joins TRBV19 and TRBJ1-2; 9 positions agree with TRBD1. The V segment lost 4 bases and the J segment 8 bases; nucleotides outside the gene matches: 8. Germline lookup yields CDR1 LNHDA and CDR2 SQIVND (reference sequence). The CDR3 contains 14 residues. CDR3 bases: TGTGCCAGTAGTACTACAGGGGGCGCGGAGGGCTACACCTTC. Its translation: CASSTTGGAEGYTF.

The rearrangement links TRBV4-2 to TRBJ1-3; tentatively, D is TRBD1 (5 bases). The germline V and J ends were trimmed by 0 bases and 2 bases, with 11 bases remaining between them. Germline V gene lookup returns CDR1 LGHNA and CDR2 YNFKEQ. The CDR3 sequence is 16 residues long. The CDR3: CASSQDGTAPGNTIYF. The CDR3, as DNA: TGTGCCAGCAGCCAAGACGGGACCGCTCCTGGAAACACCATATATTTT.

This chain connects TRBV19 to TRBJ1-2; 7 nucleotides line up with TRBD1. The CDR3 is 13 amino acids. V trimming: 8 bases; J trimming: 8 bases; junction bases outside the gene matches: 11. Germline-derived CDR1 and CDR2 are LNHDA and SQIVND (reference sequence). The CDR3 spells CASSGQTLGGYTF. The CDR3 DNA follows: TGTGCCAGTTCGGGACAGACCTTGGGGGGCTACACCTTC.

This CDR3 reads CGGQTVADTQYF. In nucleotides, the CDR3 is TGCGGGGGACAGACTGTGGCAGATACGCAGTATTTT. V and J are TRBV29-1 and TRBJ2-3, with 7 positions matching TRBD1. CDR3 size: 12 residues. Germline V gene sequence: CDR1 SQVTM, CDR2 ANQGSEA.

The J gene is TRBJ2-5, the V gene TRBV28; D is unclear. Trimming left V 7 bases short and J 5 bases short, with 14 bases between. CDR3 length equals 13 residues. CDR1 and CDR2 from the germline V gene are MDHEN and SYDVKM. The chain's CDR3 is CASTPHGRETQYF. The CDR3 region has the DNA TGTGCCAGCACCCCCCATGGCCGCGAGACCCAGTACTTC.